These 8 T cell receptor beta chains came from one sample sequenced in a study of blood T cell repertoires in COVID-19. The repertoire was sequenced with immunoSEQ multiplex PCR; TCRdb's copy has only in-frame clones and lacks some. Of a few hundred thousand clones detected, 85% to 90% appear once; the ten largest clones hold around 2.2%. Sequencing was done on a sample of peripheral blood. These receptors were taken from a woman aged 50 to 65 with acute or convalescent COVID-19.

This sequence joins TRBV7-2 and TRBJ1-6; a possible D gene is TRBD1 (6 bases). The CDR3 is 15 amino acids. Germline CDR1 SGHTA, CDR2 FQGNSA. V lost 1 base and J 8 bases, leaving 12 bases between the germline ends. The CDR3 coding sequence is TGTGCCAGCAGCTTAGGTCTGAAGGGGGATTCACCCCTCCACTTT. Translation gives CASSLGLKGDSPLHF. Full variable domain (missing parts from reference TRBV7-2 and TRBJ1-6): GAGVSQSPSNKVTEKGKDVELRCDPISGHTALYWYRQSLGQGLEFLIYFQGNSAPDKSGLPSDRFSAERTGGSVSTLTIQRTQQEDSAVYLCASSLGLKGDSPLHFGNGTRLTVT.

The rearrangement uses TRBV6-1 and TRBJ2-5; tentative D call: TRBD2 (7 bases). This CDR3 is built from 14 residues. Germline V gene sequence: CDR1 MNHNS, CDR2 SASEGT. V was cut by 9 bases and J by 4 bases, with 18 bases left in between. The DNA of the CDR3 is TGTGCCAGTTTGGGGGGGGCCCAGGCAGAGACCCAGTACTTC. This encodes CASLGGAQAETQYF.

The chain links TRBV7-8 to TRBJ2-1; 8 nucleotides agree with TRBD2. Trimming at V came to 2 bases and at J to 7 bases, leaving 7 bases not matched to a gene. The CDR3 is 15 residues long. Germline CDR1 and CDR2: SGHVS and FQNEAQ. In nucleotides, the CDR3 is TGTGCCAGCAGCTTAACGGGGGGGCTAGTAAATGAGCAGTTCTTC. This sequence encodes CASSLTGGLVNEQFF.

The CDR3 loop reads CASSWGTGPNYGYTF. CDR3 sequence (DNA): TGCGCCAGCAGTTGGGGGACAGGTCCTAACTATGGCTACACCTTC. This chain joins TRBV5-1 and TRBJ1-2; 8 bases are shared with TRBD1. The germline gives CDR1 SGHRS, CDR2 YFSETQ. The junction had 6 bases not matched to a gene; V was cut back by 5 bases and J by 0 bases. The CDR3 has 15 residues. The full variable domain, completed using reference TRBV5-1 and TRBJ1-2, is KAGVTQTPRYLIKTRGQQVTLSCSPISGHRSVSWYQQTPGQGLQFLFEYFSETQRNKGNFPGRFSGRQFSNSRSEMNVSTLELGDSALYLCASSWGTGPNYGYTFGSGTRLTVV.

The rearrangement links TRBV7-3 to TRBJ2-1; 9 nucleotides line up with TRBD2. CDR1 and CDR2 from the germline V gene are SGHTA and FQGTGA. The V segment lost 2 bases and the J segment 3 bases; nucleotides outside the gene matches: 8. The CDR3 runs to 17 residues. CDR3 sequence reads: CASSLRGGGLVYNEQFF. CDR3 sequence (DNA): TGTGCCAGCAGCTTACGCGGGGGGGGCCTGGTCTACAATGAGCAGTTCTTC. The entire variable domain, with the rest obtained from reference TRBV7-3 and TRBJ2-1, is as follows: GAGVSQTPSNKVTEKGKYVELRCDPISGHTALYWYRQSLGQGPEFLIYFQGTGAADDSGLPNDRFFAVRPEGSVSTLKIQRTERGDSAVYLCASSLRGGGLVYNEQFFGPGTRLTVL.

This clone appeared a few times. V and J are TRBV28 and TRBJ1-4; 9 bases agree with TRBD1. V shed 6 bases and J 5 bases; nucleotides not matched to a gene: 4. The germline CDR1 and CDR2 sequences are MDHEN and SYDVKM. This CDR3 has 14 amino acids. The CDR3 reads CASRAGTGNEKLFF. CDR3 nucleotide sequence: TGTGCCAGCAGGGCCGGGACAGGGAATGAAAAACTGTTTTTT.

The V call is TRBV7-9, the J call TRBJ2-5; no reliable D call. CDR1 SEHNR and CDR2 FQNEAQ come from the germline V gene (reference sequence). The CDR3 covers 14 residues. V lost 2 bases to trimming and J lost 3 bases, with 10 bases between them. Here the CDR3 DNA reads TGTGCCAGCAGCTTAAAACAGACAAAAGAGACCCAGTACTTC. This sequence encodes CASSLKQTKETQYF. Together with reference TRBV7-9 and TRBJ2-5, the CDR3 gives the full variable domain: DTGVSQNPRHKITKRGQNVTFRCDPISEHNRLYWYRQTLGQGPEFLTYFQNEAQLEKSRLLSDRFSAERPKGSFSTLEIQRTEQGDSAMYLCASSLKQTKETQYFGPGTRLLVL.

This chain links TRBV27 with TRBJ2-1; 9 nucleotides line up with TRBD2. Germline assignment: CDR1 MNHEY and CDR2 SMNVEV (reference sequence). J gave up 0 bases and V 5 bases, and 5 bases lay outside the gene matches. CDR3 length equals 16 residues. The CDR3 coding sequence is TGTGCCAGCAGTCGGGTAGCGGGAGACTCCTACAATGAGCAGTTCTTC. Its protein product is CASSRVAGDSYNEQFF.